These 24 T cell receptor beta chains came from one sample sequenced in a study of vaccination and CD4 T cells after COVID-19. The Oncomine TCR Beta short-read assay was applied to DNA of cultured CD4+ T cells. TCRdb fed the PCR reads into MiXCR, producing one record per CDR3 protein. The table records approximately 22,000 distinct CDR3 sequences, around a third of them present only once. Noted time point: late sampling 161 to 241 days after vaccination in a few convalescent patients. Treatment of the sample: approximately 9-day PBMC culture with coronavirus spike peptide pools or control peptides (ViraFEST assay). Their target antigens are unknown. Source: CD4+ T cells from blood, cultured in vitro, taken about 7 months after SARS-CoV-2 vaccination. These receptors all stem from a human donor who had recovered from COVID-19.

The genes are TRBV6-5 and TRBJ2-7, with 13 positions matching TRBD2. CDR1 is MNHEY and CDR2 is SVGAGI in the germline V gene. The CDR3 has 17 amino acids. The V gene end was trimmed by 0 bases and the J gene end by 2 bases; junction bases not matched to a gene: 4. The DNA of the CDR3 is TGTGCCAGCAGTTACTCCGGGGGACTAGCGGGGCCCTACGAGCAGTACTTC. Translated, it gives CASSYSGGLAGPYEQYF.

This chain links TRBV20-1 with TRBJ2-2; possibly TRBD1 for D (6 bases). The CDR3 length is 14 residues. Germline V gives CDR1 DFQATT, CDR2 SNEGSKA (reference sequence). With 6 bases removed from V and 0 bases from J, the gap between germline ends came to 11 bases. The CDR3 here is CSAQGHTNTGELFF. DNA of the CDR3: TGCAGTGCCCAGGGACATACGAACACCGGGGAGCTGTTTTTT.

This clonotype was picked up a small number of times. The chain employs TRBV28 and TRBJ2-3; no definite D call. Trimming removed 3 bases from V and 2 bases from J, with 12 bases in between. Germline V lookup: CDR1 MDHEN, CDR2 SYDVKM. The length of the CDR3 is 15 residues. The CDR3 loop reads CASSLAKTLTDTQYF. CDR3 coding DNA: TGTGCCAGCAGTTTGGCCAAGACCCTCACAGATACGCAGTATTTT.

This clonotype has more than one count but fewer than ten. The chain is built from TRBV6-5 and TRBJ1-5; TRBD1 matches 7 bases. V lost 4 bases, J lost 2 bases, and 5 bases stayed unmatched. The length of the CDR3 is 15 residues. The germline CDR1 and CDR2 sequences are MNHEY and SVGAGI. CDR3 nucleotide sequence: TGTGCCAGCAGTTCCATACAGGGGCGCAATCAGCCCCAGCATTTT. This translates into CASSSIQGRNQPQHF.

V is TRBV18 and J is TRBJ2-1; no clear D gene. V lost 6 bases, J lost 2 bases, and 11 bases lay in between. Germline V gives CDR1 KGHSH, CDR2 LQKENI. There are 14 residues in the CDR3. The CDR3 sequence is CASSPGEAYNEQFF. CDR3 in DNA: TGTGCCAGCTCTCCGGGCGAGGCCTACAATGAGCAGTTCTTC. The complete variable domain, with remaining parts taken from reference TRBV18 and TRBJ2-1, reads NAGVMQNPRHLVRRRGQEARLRCSPMKGHSHVYWYRQLPEEGLKFMVYLQKENIIDESGMPKERFSAEFPKEGPSILRIQQVVRGDSAAYFCASSPGEAYNEQFFGPGTRLTVL.

This clonotype showed up just a few times. The rearrangement uses TRBV6-5 and TRBJ2-7, with D tentatively TRBD2 (5 bases). The CDR3 runs 14 residues. The germline V gene encodes CDR1 MNHEY and CDR2 SVGAGI. Trimming took off 1 base at V and 2 bases at J, with 9 bases between the two ends. CDR3 sequence (DNA): TGTGCCAGCAGTTACTTACGGGGTCCCTACGAGCAGTACTTC. Its translation is CASSYLRGPYEQYF.

The V gene is TRBV10-1, the J gene TRBJ2-1; no clear D. CDR3 length equals 15 residues. CDR1 WNHNN and CDR2 SYGVQD come from the germline V gene (reference sequence). V was trimmed by 0 bases and J by 0 bases, leaving 6 bases between them. The CDR3 sequence: CASSESRSSYNEQFF. Here the CDR3 DNA reads TGCGCCAGCAGTGAGTCGAGGAGCTCCTACAATGAGCAGTTCTTC.

V gene TRBV6-1 combines with J gene TRBJ2-4; TRBD2 is a possible D gene (6 bases). V lost 7 bases and J 0 bases, leaving 16 bases between the germline ends. The CDR3 is 16 residues long. Per germline, CDR1 MNHNS and CDR2 SASEGT. DNA for the CDR3: TGTGCCAGCACCGACGAAGGGAGGTTAGCCAAAAACATTCAGTACTTC. This translates into CASTDEGRLAKNIQYF.

This clonotype was seen a few times. V usage is TRBV15 and J usage is TRBJ1-5; D not certain. The germline V and J ends were trimmed by 2 bases and 1 base, with 12 bases remaining between them. The CDR3 consists of 16 residues. The germline V gene encodes CDR1 LNHNV and CDR2 YYDKDF (reference sequence). As DNA, the CDR3 is TGTGCCACCAGCAGACCCCTTCAAGAAAGCAATCAGCCCCAGCATTTT. This codes for CATSRPLQESNQPQHF.

V usage is TRBV9 and J usage is TRBJ2-5; 7 bases are a match to TRBD2. Trimming at V came to 1 base and at J to 5 bases, leaving 8 bases not matched to a gene. The CDR3 is 15 amino acids. From germline, CDR1 is SGDLS and CDR2 YYNGEE. The CDR3 loop reads CASSVRWEGRETQYF. CDR3 nucleotides: TGTGCCAGCAGCGTAAGGTGGGAGGGCCGGGAGACCCAGTACTTC.

The chain uses TRBV28 and TRBJ2-7; 9 nucleotides align to TRBD1. The CDR3 contains 13 residues. In germline, CDR1 is MDHEN, CDR2 SYDVKM. V lost 3 bases and J lost 11; bases outside the gene matches: 8. The CDR3 nucleotides are TGTGCCAGCAGTTTCAAGGGACAGGGTAAAGAGTACTTC. This encodes CASSFKGQGKEYF.

In this sample, this clonotype turned up a few times. This rearrangement joins TRBV15 to TRBJ1-4; D remains ambiguous. Trimming pared 0 bases from V and 3 bases from J, leaving 8 bases between. The germline gives CDR1 LNHNV, CDR2 YYDKDF (reference sequence). The length of the CDR3 is 15 residues. CDR3 protein: CATSRDPRSNEKLFF. The CDR3 DNA follows: TGTGCCACCAGCAGAGATCCCAGATCTAATGAAAAACTGTTTTTT.

The chain links TRBV20-1 to TRBJ2-2; tentatively, D is TRBD1 (6 bases). The CDR3 runs to 13 residues. Germline CDR1 and CDR2: DFQATT and SNEGSKA (reference sequence). V shed 0 bases and J shed 5 bases, with 7 bases lying between them. The CDR3 coding sequence is TGCAGTGCTAGAGATCAGGGGACCGGGGAGCTGTTTTTT. It codes for CSARDQGTGELFF.

Concerning this clonotype itself: The junction differs from germline at one of its ends, possibly a read error. This sequence joins TRBV20-1 and TRBJ1-2, with 7 bases matching TRBD1. Germline V CDR1 and CDR2: DFQATT, SNEGSKA (reference sequence). The CDR3 runs to 14 residues. CDR3 loop: CGALRQGLPYGYTF. Here the CDR3 DNA reads TGCGGTGCCCTTCGACAGGGACTTCCTTATGGCTACACCTTC.

The rearrangement joins TRBV19 to TRBJ1-1, with 8 bases that match TRBD1. Germline CDR1 reads LNHDA; CDR2 reads SQIVND (reference sequence). V was pared by 5 bases and J by 4 bases, with 9 bases of the junction left unmatched. This CDR3 spans 15 amino acids. The CDR3 protein is CASSVPRTGSTEAFF. The CDR3 bases are TGTGCCAGTAGTGTCCCCCGGACAGGGAGCACTGAAGCTTTCTTT.

The gene calls are TRBV10-3 and TRBJ2-1; D may be TRBD2 (6 bases). Trimming left V 0 bases short and J 6 bases short, with 15 bases between. The CDR3 runs to 16 residues. Germline V lookup: CDR1 ENHRY, CDR2 SYGVKD. The CDR3 loop reads CAISESGRDPRNEQFF. The CDR3 DNA follows: TGTGCCATCAGTGAGTCAGGGCGGGACCCCCGCAATGAGCAGTTCTTC.

The genes are TRBV21-1 and TRBJ2-3; no DNA check was done on the table's D call, TRBD2. TRBV21-1 is reported as a pseudogene. The CDR3 extends over 20 amino acids. Here the CDR3 DNA reads TGTGCCAGCAGCCTCAAAGAGGGGGTGACTAGCGGGAGCGTCACAGATACGCAGTATTTT. This sequence encodes CASSLKEGVTSGSVTDTQYF.

This clonotype was found a few times. The chain has TRBV19 and TRBJ2-3, with TRBD2 matching over 8 bases. CDR3 length: 16 amino acids. V was pared by 3 bases and J by 6 bases, with 11 bases of the junction left unmatched. The germline gives CDR1 LNHDA, CDR2 SQIVND (reference sequence). In DNA, the CDR3 is TGTGCCAGTAGTATTCGACGGGGGGGGCCCAGGGATACGCAGTATTTT. Its translation is CASSIRRGGPRDTQYF.

This sequence joins TRBV19 and TRBJ2-1; TRBD2 agrees at 8 bases. Looked up from germline, CDR1 is LNHDA and CDR2 is SQIVND (reference sequence). The trim removed 3 bases at V and 8 bases at J, leaving 9 bases unmatched. The CDR3 totals 15 residues. The CDR3 loop reads CASSISSGWGDEQFF. The CDR3 coding sequence is TGTGCCAGTAGTATTTCTAGCGGGTGGGGCGATGAGCAGTTCTTC.

This sequence joins TRBV19 and TRBJ2-3; D not certain. Germline V gene sequence: CDR1 LNHDA, CDR2 SQIVND (reference sequence). The CDR3 has 15 amino acids. V lost 5 bases to trimming and J lost 0 bases, with 12 bases between them. CDR3: CASSLQEISTDTQYF. The CDR3 DNA follows: TGTGCCAGTAGTCTCCAAGAGATTAGCACAGATACGCAGTATTTT.

The chain carries TRBV2 and TRBJ1-5; D is unclear. Germline assignment: CDR1 SNHLY and CDR2 FYNNEI. V shed 0 bases and J shed 0 bases, with 9 bases lying between them. CDR3 length: 16 residues. The CDR3 reads CASSEAWLSSNQPQHF. In DNA form, the CDR3 reads TGTGCCAGCAGTGAAGCGTGGTTAAGTAGCAATCAGCCCCAGCATTTT.

The chain uses TRBV6-1 and TRBJ2-5, with 7 bases fitting TRBD1. The V gene's germline CDR1 is MNHNS and CDR2 SASEGT. This CDR3 comprises 16 residues. The V segment lost 6 bases and the J segment 2 bases; nucleotides outside the gene matches: 12. The CDR3 protein is CASSSFRGPPQETQYF. The CDR3 region has the DNA TGTGCCAGCAGCTCCTTTAGGGGGCCACCACAAGAGACCCAGTACTTC.

This rearrangement joins TRBV20-1 to TRBJ2-3; TRBD1 aligns across 11 bases. The CDR3 loop spans 15 amino acids. Looked up from germline, CDR1 is DFQATT and CDR2 is SNEGSKA (reference sequence). V was pared by 5 bases and J by 5 bases, with 9 bases of the junction left unmatched. The CDR3: CSAPRTGGAGDTQYF. CDR3 bases: TGCAGTGCTCCTCGGACAGGGGGCGCAGGAGATACGCAGTATTTT.

The chain couples TRBV10-2 to TRBJ2-1, with TRBD2 identical over 11 bases. Germline assignment: CDR1 WSHSY and CDR2 SAAADI. This CDR3 spans 15 amino acids. J lost 6 bases, V lost 6 bases, and 7 bases had no gene match. CDR3 sequence (DNA): TGCGCCAGCAGACTAGCGGGAGCGGGTTTCAATGAGCAGTTCTTC. Translated, it gives CASRLAGAGFNEQFF.